A single sample is the source of the 12 T cell receptor beta chains below, sequenced in a study of T-cell reconstitution after alpha-beta-depleted transplantation in children. Construction of the TCRbeta library involved unique molecular identifiers. Via MiXCR, TCRdb re-called the PCR reads, giving one row per CDR3 protein. The table shows hundreds of thousands of distinct CDR3 sequences, with 10% to 15% occurring only once. This material consisted of PBMCs, mostly from graft donor cells, taken 360 days after TCRalphabeta/CD19-depleted stem cell transplant. These receptor sequences come from a male patient younger than 18 who had a stem cell transplant for acute myeloid leukemia, so the T cells may come from the graft donor.

This clonotype has more than one count but fewer than ten. The chain is built from TRBV29-1 and TRBJ2-7; D gene ambiguous. Germline assignment: CDR1 SQVTM and CDR2 ANQGSEA. This CDR3 region has 12 residues. The V end was cut by 6 bases, the J end by 2 bases, with 11 bases between. CDR3 protein: CSVLEQTYEQYF. The CDR3 region has the DNA TGCAGCGTGTTGGAGCAGACCTACGAGCAGTACTTC.

The chain recombines TRBV11-1 with TRBJ2-5; D remains ambiguous. The V end lost 7 bases, the J end lost 2 bases, and 20 bases lay between the germline ends. Germline CDR1 and CDR2: SGHAT and FQDESV (reference sequence). This CDR3 comprises 16 residues. The CDR3 nucleotides are TGTGCCAGCACCGTTCTTCAAGGCGGATTTCAAGAGACCCAGTACTTC. This translates into CASTVLQGGFQETQYF.

The genes are TRBV20-1 and TRBJ2-3; D not certain. Trimming removed 1 base from V and 2 bases from J, with 13 bases in between. Germline assignment: CDR1 DFQATT and CDR2 SNEGSKA (reference sequence). The CDR3 sequence is 15 residues long. The CDR3 region has the DNA TGCAGTGCTAGAGCTATTGAGGCACCCACAGATACGCAGTATTTT. Amino acids: CSARAIEAPTDTQYF.

This rearrangement joins TRBV6-2 or TRBV6-3 to TRBJ2-5; D possibly matches TRBD1 or TRBD2 (6 bases each). CDR1 and CDR2 from the germline V gene are MNHEY and SVGEGT. With 9 bases removed from V and 6 bases from J, the gap between germline ends came to 14 bases. CDR3 size: 12 residues. CDR3 in amino acids: CASSRGEQTQYF. In DNA form, the CDR3 reads TGTGCCAGTTCGAGGGGGGAACAGACCCAGTACTTC.

The chain couples TRBV7-9 to TRBJ1-2; 8 positions agree with TRBD1. This CDR3 contains 16 residues. Germline V gene data show CDR1 as SEHNR and CDR2 as FQNEAQ (reference sequence). J was trimmed by 2 bases and V by 3 bases; bases with no gene match: 8. The CDR3 loop reads CASSLQQGGVNYGYTF. CDR3 coding DNA: TGTGCCAGCAGCTTGCAACAGGGGGGAGTGAACTATGGCTACACCTTC. The full variable domain, in which reference TRBV7-9 and TRBJ1-2 provide the parts outside the CDR3, is DTGVSQNPRHKITKRGQNVTFRCDPISEHNRLYWYRQTLGQGPEFLTYFQNEAQLEKSRLLSDRFSAERPKGSFSTLEIQRTEQGDSAMYLCASSLQQGGVNYGYTFGSGTRLTVV.

The chain carries TRBV12-3 or TRBV12-4 and TRBJ2-7; 8 bases align to TRBD2. CDR3 length: 15 amino acids. V was clipped by 6 bases and J by 6 bases; unmatched bases: 13. The CDR3 here is CASRGQAGVQGEQYF. The CDR3, as DNA: TGTGCCAGCAGGGGACAAGCGGGAGTCCAAGGCGAGCAGTACTTC.

Within the sample, this clonotype is medium-sized (0.01 to 0.1%). This sequence joins TRBV29-1 and TRBJ2-1; TRBD2 might be the D (6 bases). CDR1 is SQVTM and CDR2 is ANQGSEA in the germline V gene. The V end lost 4 bases, the J end lost 10 bases, and 20 bases lay between the germline ends. The CDR3 totals 14 residues. The CDR3: CSVAGTPTGPEQFF. In nucleotides, the CDR3 is TGCAGCGTTGCCGGGACTCCAACGGGGCCGGAGCAGTTCTTC.

The rearrangement links TRBV12-3 or TRBV12-4 to TRBJ2-1, with D possibly matching TRBD1 (6 bases). This CDR3 region has 16 residues. V gave up 5 bases and J gave up 0 bases, with 14 bases separating them. CDR3 sequence reads: CASSPRDIYSYNEQFF. CDR3 coding DNA: TGTGCCAGCAGTCCACGGGACATCTACTCCTACAATGAGCAGTTCTTC.

This clonotype was found a few times. The chain recombines TRBV4-3 with TRBJ2-3; TRBD2 aligns across 10 bases. Per the germline V gene, CDR1 is LGHNA and CDR2 is YSLEER. Trimming at V came to 2 bases and at J to 3 bases, leaving 8 bases not matched to a gene. This CDR3 is built from 17 residues. CDR3 residues: CASSQFGAGGATDTQYF. In DNA form, the CDR3 reads TGCGCCAGCAGCCAATTTGGAGCGGGAGGGGCGACAGATACGCAGTATTTT.

The chain has TRBV3-1 and TRBJ2-5, with TRBD2 identical over 10 bases. J gave up 5 bases and V 1 base, and 19 bases lay outside the gene matches. Germline CDR1 and CDR2: LGHDT and YNNKEL (reference sequence). The CDR3 runs 20 residues. As DNA, the CDR3 is TGTGCCAGCAGCCAAGTCAAGCGGGGGGAGGCTAGCGGGAGATGGGAGACCCAGTACTTC. This encodes CASSQVKRGEASGRWETQYF.

This clonotype was counted many times. The chain is built from TRBV7-2 and TRBJ2-1, with D possibly being TRBD2 (5 bases). From germline, CDR1 is SGHTA and CDR2 FQGNSA. Trimming stripped 0 bases from V and 2 bases from J, with 14 bases between. The CDR3 runs 17 residues. CDR3 bases: TGTGCCAGCAGCTTAGCGCTAGCTAGCTGGGCCTACAATGAGCAGTTCTTC. Translating it yields CASSLALASWAYNEQFF.

This clonotype was picked up a small number of times. The chain combines TRBV4-3 with TRBJ2-7; unclear D gene. This CDR3 contains 14 residues. Germline V gene sequence: CDR1 LGHNA, CDR2 YSLEER. V lost 5 bases and J lost 3, with 14 bases in between. The CDR3 sequence is CASSFYRGVYEQYF. The CDR3 bases are TGCGCCAGCAGCTTTTACAGAGGAGTCTACGAGCAGTACTTC.